This T cell receptor (beta chain) was sequenced in a study of CXCR3-negative and CXCR3-positive naive CD8 T cells. Study findings and constraints: Memory cells differed in TRBV-TRBJ usage, but naive CXCR3-negative and CXCR3-positive cells had similar usage. Naive subsets displayed similar surface CD5, and TCR strength was inferred from TRB CDR3 properties.

Within the CD8+ T cell compartment, naive cells were CD45RO-CCR7+CD27+CD95-. CDR3 length equals 14 residues. In germline, CDR1 is MNHEY, CDR2 SMNVEV (reference sequence). Carrying UMI labels, the TRB cDNA libraries were prepared through 5' RACE. TCRdb reprocessed the 5' RACE reads; each CDR3 protein has one entry and no DNA is given. The repertoire shows 100,000 to 150,000 distinct CDR3 sequences; the top ten hold 0.29%. Of note for this clonotype: Its antigen remains unknown.

The sequence was obtained from a human donor in good health. Some clones in this sample may be carry-over from other donors' samples. V usage is TRBV27 and J usage is TRBJ1-5. Sequenced sample: naive CXCR3- CD8+ T cells from blood. Subset denoted: CD45RO-CCR7+CD27+CD95- naive CD8+ T cells lacking CXCR3 (TNR3-). The CDR3 loop reads CASKRLSGGQPQHF.